The rows below give T cell receptor beta chains drawn from one sample of a study of T cell repertoires in cytomegalovirus infection. TCRdb used MiXCR to reprocess the reads, holding one entry per CDR3 protein. The sample includes hundreds of thousands of distinct CDR3 sequences, 17% of them seen just once. The sequenced sample was PBMCs. The source of these receptors is a human donor in good health (CMV status not recorded). Some clones in this sample may be carry-over from other donors' samples. Both conserved end residues are part of each CDR3. A D gene is named only where the DNA matches it firmly. The size field is filled for only some rows; it gives once, few, many or a size class.

TRBV4-1,NA,TRBJ2-1,NA,CASSQENVNEQFF,TGCGCCAGCAGCCAAGAGAACGTAAATGAGCAGTTCTTC
TRBV28,TRBD2,TRBJ2-5,few,CASRGGLAGGPRETQYF,TGTGCCAGCAGGGGTGGACTAGCGGGGGGGCCTCGAGAGACCCAGTACTTC
TRBV12-3/TRBV12-4,NA,TRBJ2-7,NA,CASSPDLSPYEQYF,TGTGCCAGCAGTCCCGATCTATCTCCCTACGAGCAGTACTTC
TRBV7-8,NA,TRBJ1-4,many,CASSLWARTNEKLFF,TGTGCCAGCAGCTTATGGGCGAGGACCAATGAAAAACTGTTTTTT
TRBV2,NA,TRBJ1-3,many,CASSVAGNTIYF,TGTGCCAGCAGTGTGGCTGGAAACACCATATATTTT
TRBV28,TRBD2,TRBJ2-3,many,CASIAGMSTDTQYF,TGTGCCAGCATAGCGGGGATGAGCACAGATACGCAGTATTTT
TRBV28,TRBD1,TRBJ1-3,NA,CASSPPLLGTASGNTIYF,TGTGCCAGCAGTCCGCCGCTCCTTGGGACAGCCTCTGGAAACACCATATATTTT
TRBV11-1,NA,TRBJ1-1,many,CASSRTGLRGTEAFF,TGTGCCAGCAGCCGAACAGGGCTGCGGGGCACTGAAGCTTTCTTT
TRBV6-1,NA,TRBJ2-6,many,CASSETGDPSGANVLTF,TGTGCCAGCAGTGAGACAGGAGACCCCTCTGGGGCCAACGTCCTGACTTTC
TRBV20-1,TRBD1,TRBJ1-1,few,CSARGGGTANTEAFF,TGCAGTGCTAGGGGCGGGGGGACAGCGAACACTGAAGCTTTCTTT
TRBV4-1,NA,TRBJ1-6,few,CASSQATGHNSPLHF,TGCGCCAGCAGCCAAGCAACCGGGCATAATTCACCCCTCCACTTT
TRBV7-2,NA,TRBJ2-5,NA,CASSFALRETQYF,TGTGCCAGCAGCTTCGCCCTCAGGGAGACCCAGTACTTC
TRBV5-6,NA,TRBJ2-5,NA,CASSLAGRVETQYF,TGTGCCAGCAGCTTGGCGGGCAGGGTAGAGACCCAGTACTTC
TRBV20-1,TRBD2,TRBJ2-7,NA,CSARDPGLAGGEQYF,TGCAGTGCTAGAGATCCTGGGTTAGCGGGGGGAGAGCAGTACTTC
TRBV18,NA,TRBJ1-2,NA,CASSPPGARLNGYTF,TGTGCCAGCTCACCACCGGGGGCGCGACTCAATGGCTACACCTTC
TRBV7-8,NA,TRBJ2-2,NA,CASSSDGTPSTGELFF,TGTGCCAGCAGCTCAGACGGGACCCCCTCAACGGGGGAGCTGTTTTTT
TRBV7-9,NA,TRBJ1-5,once,CASSFSGPNQPQHF,TGTGCCAGCAGCTTCTCCGGCCCAAATCAGCCCCAGCATTTT
TRBV7-9,NA,TRBJ1-6,many,CASSLQGWNSPLHF,TGTGCCAGCAGCTTACAGGGGTGGAATTCACCCCTCCACTTT
TRBV2,NA,TRBJ1-2,few,CASSEVENPNGYTF,TGTGCCAGCAGTGAGGTGGAGAATCCAAATGGCTACACCTTC
TRBV6-2/TRBV6-3,TRBD1,TRBJ2-5,NA,CASRWTGLETQYF,TGTGCCAGCAGATGGACAGGGTTAGAGACCCAGTACTTC